This T cell receptor beta chain was retrieved from a study of T cell responses to AZD1222 COVID-19 vaccine. Study observations and caveats: Two doses of AZD1222 preceded a rise in Spike-specific TCR breadth and depth. Vaccine-related CD4 TCRs covered spike, predominating at 160-218 and 743-854.

Trimming removed 0 bases at V and 10 bases at J, with 18 bases between. Germline-derived CDR1 and CDR2 are PRHDT and FYEKMQ (reference sequence). The CDR3 consists of 15 residues. Points on this clone: What it binds is unknown.

TCRdb's copy holds only in-frame clones and misses some; the assay was immunoSEQ multiplex PCR. The data hold 73,000 or so clones, with 82% observed a single time. J is TRBJ1-1 and V is TRBV13; no clear D. The sample was peripheral blood, taken on day 0 of AZD1222 vaccination. This receptor was taken from an adult in good health. The CDR3 loop is CASSLGHDGLEGAFF. The DNA for the CDR3 is TGTGCCAGCAGCTTAGGCCACGATGGCTTGGAGGGAGCTTTCTTT.